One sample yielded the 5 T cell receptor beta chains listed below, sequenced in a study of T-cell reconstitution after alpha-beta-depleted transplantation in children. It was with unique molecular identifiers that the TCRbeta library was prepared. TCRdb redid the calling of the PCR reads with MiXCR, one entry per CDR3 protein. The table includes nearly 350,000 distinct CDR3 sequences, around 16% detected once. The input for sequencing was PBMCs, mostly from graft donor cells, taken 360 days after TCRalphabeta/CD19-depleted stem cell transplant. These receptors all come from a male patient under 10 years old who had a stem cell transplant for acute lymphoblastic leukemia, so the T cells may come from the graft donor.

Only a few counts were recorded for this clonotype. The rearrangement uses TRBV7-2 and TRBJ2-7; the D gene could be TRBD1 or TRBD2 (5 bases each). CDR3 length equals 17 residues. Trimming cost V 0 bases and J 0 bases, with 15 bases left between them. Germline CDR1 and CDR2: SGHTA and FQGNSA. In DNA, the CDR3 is TGTGCCAGCAGCTTAGCGAGGTCCGGGACCTTCTCCTACGAGCAGTACTTC. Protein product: CASSLARSGTFSYEQYF.

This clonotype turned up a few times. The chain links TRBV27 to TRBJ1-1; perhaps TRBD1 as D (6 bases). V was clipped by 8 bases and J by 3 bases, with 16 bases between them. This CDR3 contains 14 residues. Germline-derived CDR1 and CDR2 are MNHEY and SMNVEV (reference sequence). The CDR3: CASGLSGVYTEAFF. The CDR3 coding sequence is TGTGCCAGCGGACTTTCAGGGGTCTACACTGAAGCTTTCTTT.

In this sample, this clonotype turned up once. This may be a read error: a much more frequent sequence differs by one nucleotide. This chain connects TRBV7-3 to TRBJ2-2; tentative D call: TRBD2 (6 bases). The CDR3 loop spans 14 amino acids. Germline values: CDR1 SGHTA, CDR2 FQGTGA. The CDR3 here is CASSPIGEAGGLFF. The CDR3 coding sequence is TGTGCCAGCAGCCCAATAGGCGAGGCCGGGGGGCTGTTTTTT. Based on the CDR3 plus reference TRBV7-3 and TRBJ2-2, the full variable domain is GAGVSQTPSNKVTEKGKYVELRCDPISGHTALYWYRQSLGQGPEFLIYFQGTGAADDSGLPNDRFFAVRPEGSVSTLKIQRTERGDSAVYLCASSPIGEAGGLFFGEGSRLTVL.

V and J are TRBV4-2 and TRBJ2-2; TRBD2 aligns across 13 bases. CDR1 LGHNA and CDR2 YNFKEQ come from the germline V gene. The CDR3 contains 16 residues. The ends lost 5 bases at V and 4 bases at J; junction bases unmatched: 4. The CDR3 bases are TGTGCCAGCAGCACGCGGACTAGCGGGGGCACCGGGGAGCTGTTTTTT. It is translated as CASSTRTSGGTGELFF.

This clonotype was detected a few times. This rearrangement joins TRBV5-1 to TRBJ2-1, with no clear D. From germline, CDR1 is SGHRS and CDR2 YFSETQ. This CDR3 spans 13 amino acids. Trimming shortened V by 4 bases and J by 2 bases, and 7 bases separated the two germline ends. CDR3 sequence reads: CASSGIAYNEQFF. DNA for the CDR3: TGCGCCAGCAGCGGGATAGCCTACAATGAGCAGTTCTTC.